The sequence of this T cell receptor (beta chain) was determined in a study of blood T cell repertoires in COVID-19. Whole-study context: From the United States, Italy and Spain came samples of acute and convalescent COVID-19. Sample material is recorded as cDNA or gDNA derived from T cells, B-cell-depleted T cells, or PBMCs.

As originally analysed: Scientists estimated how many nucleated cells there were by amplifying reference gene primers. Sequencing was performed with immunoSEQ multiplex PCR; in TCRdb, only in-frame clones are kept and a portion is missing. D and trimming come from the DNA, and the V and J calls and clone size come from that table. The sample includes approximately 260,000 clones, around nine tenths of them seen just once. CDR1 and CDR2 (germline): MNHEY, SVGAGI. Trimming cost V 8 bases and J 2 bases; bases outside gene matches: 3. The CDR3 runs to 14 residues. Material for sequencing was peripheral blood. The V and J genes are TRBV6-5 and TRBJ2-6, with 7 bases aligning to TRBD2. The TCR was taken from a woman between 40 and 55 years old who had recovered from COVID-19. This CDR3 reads CASGGRAGANVLTF. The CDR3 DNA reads TGTGCCAGCGGGGGGAGGGCTGGGGCCAACGTCCTGACTTTC.